The present entry profiles one T cell receptor (beta chain) with its context. Repertoires were generated with immunoSEQ multiplex PCR, while TCRdb's copy carries only in-frame clones and drops some. The repertoire holds 200,000 or so clones, with around 90% as singletons. This specimen belongs to a study of blood T cell repertoires in COVID-19. Study in general: The cDNA or gDNA used as material had been derived from T cells, B-cell-depleted T cells, or PBMCs.

The V end was cut by 3 bases, the J end by 5 bases, with 16 bases between. Per germline, CDR1 PRHDT and CDR2 FYEKMQ (reference sequence). CDR3 length equals 15 residues. This TCR was sampled from a man in his 60s with acute or convalescent COVID-19. The chain uses TRBV13 and TRBJ2-5, with D possibly TRBD1 on 6 matching bases. The sample consisted of peripheral blood. In nucleotides, the CDR3 is TGTGCCAGCAGCTTTAGGGGGTACGGGGCCGAGACCCAGTACTTC. Its translation is CASSFRGYGAETQYF.